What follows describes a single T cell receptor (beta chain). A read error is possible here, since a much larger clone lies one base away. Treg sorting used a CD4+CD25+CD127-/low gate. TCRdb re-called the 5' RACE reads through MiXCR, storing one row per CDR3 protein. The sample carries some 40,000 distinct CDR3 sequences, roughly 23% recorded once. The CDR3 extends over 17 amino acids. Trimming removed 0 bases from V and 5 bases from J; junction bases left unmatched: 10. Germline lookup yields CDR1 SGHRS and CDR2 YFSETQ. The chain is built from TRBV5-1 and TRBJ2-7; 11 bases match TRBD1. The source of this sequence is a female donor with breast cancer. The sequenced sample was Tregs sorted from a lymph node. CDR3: CASSLALRDRGNHEQYF. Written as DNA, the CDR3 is TGCGCCAGCAGCTTGGCACTCCGGGACAGGGGGAACCACGAGCAGTACTTC.